This TCR beta chain was retrieved from a study of T cells in Graves' hyperthyroidism and ophthalmopathy. Study conclusions and caveats: Clonotypes that were expanded in thyroid above 0.001 mostly appeared in blood too.

Stability of Graves' hyperthyroidism was defined as absent ophthalmopathy progression within 18 months. The hyperthyroidism was newly diagnosed and had lasted under 2 months; the patients were aged 18 to 65. Not enrolled were patients with uncontrolled infection, other autoimmune disease, pregnancy or lactation. The CDR3 loop spans 15 amino acids. Between the trimmed V and J ends, which lost 1 base and 3 bases, there was a span of 10 bases. RNA transcripts gave rise to amplified TCR beta CDR3 regions. TCR CDR3 regions were first amplified by RT-PCR with HTBI primers. Each CDR3 protein gets one entry after TCRdb re-called the multiplex PCR reads with MiXCR. The sample carries approximately 870,000 distinct CDR3 sequences, 35% to 45% recorded once. Note on this clonotype: Its specificity is unknown.

V gene TRBV12-3 or TRBV12-4 combines with J gene TRBJ1-5, with TRBD1 as a possible D gene (5 bases). Specimen: blood. This receptor was taken from a man younger than 30 with Graves' hyperthyroidism. This CDR3 reads CASSLGGRDNQPQHF. The CDR3 DNA follows: TGTGCCAGCAGTTTAGGCGGCAGGGACAATCAGCCCCAGCATTTT.